The 30 T cell receptor beta chains listed next were all sequenced from one sample in a study of OX40 agonist ivuxolimab in advanced cancers. Sequencing was performed with immunoSEQ multiplex PCR; in TCRdb, only in-frame clones are kept and a portion is missing. The sample has 30,000 to 45,000 clones; 82% are singletons. Source: CD4+ or CD8+ T cells sorted from blood, taken in a trial of the OX40 agonist ivuxolimab. Receptors were obtained from an adult with an advanced solid tumor such as melanoma, head and neck, liver or kidney cancer.

The V and J genes are TRBV29-1 and TRBJ2-7, with 8 nucleotides matching TRBD2. Germline V lookup: CDR1 SQVTM, CDR2 ANQGSEA. The CDR3 is 14 residues long. V was clipped by 6 bases and J by 6 bases; unmatched bases: 13. The CDR3 spells CSVRGAGAACEQYF. CDR3 bases: TGCAGCGTCAGGGGAGCGGGGGCCGCCTGCGAGCAGTACTTC.

This chain connects TRBV16 to TRBJ2-7; 9 nucleotides agree with TRBD1. The V and J ends lost 3 bases and 4 bases, in that order; junction bases with no gene match: 4. The CDR3 has 14 amino acids. Germline loops: CDR1 KGHSY, CDR2 FQNENV. CDR3 sequence (DNA): TGTGCCAGCAGCCATCCGGGACAGGGTTACGAGCAGTACTTC. It specifies CASSHPGQGYEQYF.

In this sample, this clone turned up once. The V call is TRBV15, the J call TRBJ2-4; no reliable D call. The CDR3 covers 16 residues. Trimming shortened V by 1 base and J by 0 bases, and 10 bases separated the two germline ends. The germline V gene encodes CDR1 LNHNV and CDR2 YYDKDF (reference sequence). The CDR3: CATSRAGTLAKNIQYF. The CDR3 DNA follows: TGTGCCACCAGCAGAGCGGGCACGTTAGCCAAAAACATTCAGTACTTC.

This clone was seen a few times. V gene TRBV6-5 combines with J gene TRBJ2-7; D remains unclear. Germline CDR1 MNHEY, CDR2 SVGAGI. The CDR3 sequence is 12 residues long. V lost 5 bases to trimming and J lost 2 bases, with 7 bases between them. CDR3 sequence reads: CASSEATYEQYF. CDR3 in DNA: TGTGCCAGCAGTGAAGCGACCTACGAGCAGTACTTC.

The chain has TRBV6-5 and TRBJ2-3, with D maybe TRBD1 (6 bases). This CDR3 spans 15 amino acids. V lost 6 bases and J 0 bases, leaving 13 bases between the germline ends. CDR1 and CDR2 (germline): MNHEY, SVGAGI. The CDR3 coding sequence is TGTGCCAGCAGGAACAGGGTGGCAAGCACAGATACGCAGTATTTT. Protein sequence: CASRNRVASTDTQYF.

The genes are TRBV7-8 and TRBJ1-1; TRBD1 matches 7 bases. CDR3 length equals 15 residues. Per the germline V gene, CDR1 is SGHVS and CDR2 is FQNEAQ. The J segment lost 0 bases and the V segment lost 4 bases, leaving 5 bases of the junction unmatched. CDR3 protein: CASSSYRGMNTEAFF. CDR3 DNA: TGTGCCAGCAGCTCTTACAGGGGTATGAACACTGAAGCTTTCTTT.

This clone was counted a few times. The V call is TRBV5-4, the J call TRBJ2-5; no firm D call. Germline V gene lookup returns CDR1 SGHNT and CDR2 YYREEE (reference sequence). V lost 2 bases to trimming and J lost 3 bases, with 11 bases between them. The CDR3 contains 14 residues. The CDR3 protein is CASSFLDGEETQYF. DNA for the CDR3: TGTGCCAGCAGCTTCCTCGACGGAGAAGAGACCCAGTACTTC.

J is TRBJ1-2 and V is TRBV7-8, with D hard to call. CDR1 is SGHVS, CDR2 FQNEAQ, per germline. The V end lost 2 bases, the J end lost 4 bases, and 11 bases lay between the germline ends. CDR3 length: 14 residues. The CDR3 sequence is CASSLMGKGYGYTF. For the CDR3, the DNA is TGTGCCAGCAGCTTAATGGGGAAAGGCTATGGCTACACCTTC.

V gene TRBV30 combines with J gene TRBJ2-5; tentatively, D is TRBD1 (5 bases). Germline V gene data show CDR1 as GTSNPN and CDR2 as SVGIG (reference sequence). The CDR3 extends over 13 amino acids. Deletions cut 8 bases from V and 2 bases from J, with 15 bases between. CDR3 coding DNA: TGTGCCCCCCGTGGGGCTCATCAAGAGACCCAGTACTTC. Translated: CAPRGAHQETQYF.

The chain joins TRBV7-3 to TRBJ1-2; the match to TRBD1 covers 8 bases. Germline V gene data show CDR1 as SGHTA and CDR2 as FQGTGA. V was pared by 8 bases and J by 7 bases, with 9 bases of the junction left unmatched. The CDR3 has 13 residues. The CDR3 coding sequence is TGTGCCAGCGGGGCAGGGGGCGTCTTTGGCTACACCTTC. Translation gives CASGAGGVFGYTF.

The J gene is TRBJ1-1, the V gene TRBV5-6; tentative D call: TRBD1 (5 bases). The CDR3 contains 12 residues. Trimming took off 0 bases at V and 11 bases at J, with 11 bases between the two ends. Per the germline V gene, CDR1 is SGHDT and CDR2 is YYEEEE. CDR3 in amino acids: CASSLALGAAFF. The CDR3 nucleotides read TGTGCCAGCAGCTTGGCCTTAGGGGCCGCTTTCTTT.

The chain is built from TRBV27 and TRBJ1-1; D not certain. V lost 5 bases and J lost 3, with 13 bases in between. CDR3 length: 14 amino acids. Germline V gene sequence: CDR1 MNHEY, CDR2 SMNVEV (reference sequence). As DNA, the CDR3 is TGTGCCAGCAGTCCACGGGATCTGGACACTGAAGCTTTCTTT. This translates into CASSPRDLDTEAFF.

This chain joins TRBV2 and TRBJ2-7, with D perhaps being TRBD1 or TRBD2 (5 bases each). Germline assignment: CDR1 SNHLY and CDR2 FYNNEI. V lost 6 bases to trimming and J lost 3 bases, with 21 bases between them. The CDR3 extends over 16 amino acids. The CDR3 coding sequence is TGTGCCAGCAGGGGGGTCCAGGGTCCGATTATCTACGAGCAGTACTTC. Translation gives CASRGVQGPIIYEQYF.

The rearrangement links TRBV19 to TRBJ1-4; D ambiguous. Trimming pared 4 bases from V and 8 bases from J, leaving 11 bases between. CDR1 and CDR2 from the germline V gene are LNHDA and SQIVND (reference sequence). The CDR3 consists of 13 residues. The CDR3 reads CASSRHGEEKLFF. The CDR3, as DNA: TGTGCCAGTAGTAGACACGGCGAAGAAAAACTGTTTTTT. The whole variable domain, remainder taken from reference TRBV19 and TRBJ1-4, is DGGITQSPKYLFRKEGQNVTLSCEQNLNHDAMYWYRQDPGQGLRLIYYSQIVNDFQKGDIAEGYSVSREKKESFPLTVTSAQKNPTAFYLCASSRHGEEKLFFGSGTQLSVL.

The rearrangement joins TRBV14 to TRBJ2-4, with D possibly matching TRBD1 (5 bases). CDR1 is SGHDN and CDR2 is FVKESK in the germline V gene. CDR3 length: 16 amino acids. V lost 4 bases to trimming and J lost 3 bases, with 16 bases between them. The CDR3, as DNA: TGTGCCAGCAGCCCAAAGAGGATTCAGGGCAAAAACATTCAGTACTTC. Amino acids: CASSPKRIQGKNIQYF.

The V call is TRBV18, the J call TRBJ2-7; no clear D. This CDR3 region has 13 residues. Germline lookup yields CDR1 KGHSH and CDR2 LQKENI. V lost 0 bases and J 4 bases, leaving 7 bases between the germline ends. CDR3 in amino acids: CASSPPLQYEQYF. The CDR3 nucleotides read TGTGCCAGCTCACCACCGTTACAGTACGAGCAGTACTTC. The whole variable domain, filled in from reference TRBV18 and TRBJ2-7, reads NAGVMQNPRHLVRRRGQEARLRCSPMKGHSHVYWYRQLPEEGLKFMVYLQKENIIDESGMPKERFSAEFPKEGPSILRIQQVVRGDSAAYFCASSPPLQYEQYFGPGTRLTVT.

This clone was seen a single time. The chain carries TRBV6-6 and TRBJ1-2, with a tentative D call TRBD1 (5 bases). Germline assignment: CDR1 MNHNY and CDR2 SVGAGI (reference sequence). V lost 5 bases to trimming and J lost 4 bases, with 20 bases between them. The CDR3 totals 16 residues. DNA for the CDR3: TGTGCCAGCAGTGGGGGGGGGACCGAGGGCGGCTATGGCTACACCTTC. This encodes CASSGGGTEGGYGYTF.

This clone was observed a handful of times. This rearrangement joins TRBV19 to TRBJ1-5; TRBD1 matches 7 bases. V was pared by 9 bases and J by 11 bases, with 10 bases of the junction left unmatched. The V gene's germline CDR1 is LNHDA and CDR2 SQIVND (reference sequence). The CDR3 length is 12 residues. The CDR3 DNA sequence: TGTGCCAGCGGACAGGCCCCCGGAGCCCAGCATTTT. Its translation is CASGQAPGAQHF. Full variable domain (outside the CDR3, taken from reference TRBV19 and TRBJ1-5): DGGITQSPKYLFRKEGQNVTLSCEQNLNHDAMYWYRQDPGQGLRLIYYSQIVNDFQKGDIAEGYSVSREKKESFPLTVTSAQKNPTAFYLCASGQAPGAQHFGDGTRLSIL.

The chain carries TRBV5-6 and TRBJ1-6, with D uncertain. V was clipped by 1 base and J by 7 bases, with 9 bases between them. The CDR3 contains 14 residues. CDR1 is SGHDT, CDR2 YYEEEE, per germline. The CDR3 loop reads CASSLWHRNSPLHF. In DNA, the CDR3 is TGTGCCAGCAGCTTGTGGCACCGCAATTCACCCCTCCACTTT. Looking up the rest from reference TRBV5-6 and TRBJ1-6 gives the full variable domain: DAGVTQSPTHLIKTRGQQVTLRCSPKSGHDTVSWYQQALGQGPQFIFQYYEEEERQRGNFPDRFSGHQFPNYSSELNVNALLLGDSALYLCASSLWHRNSPLHFGNGTRLTVT.

This chain uses TRBV6-1 with TRBJ1-6, with a possible D match to TRBD1 (5 bases). Germline CDR1 MNHNS, CDR2 SASEGT. Trimming pared 0 bases from V and 8 bases from J, leaving 8 bases between. The CDR3 consists of 14 residues. CDR3 nucleotides: TGTGCCAGCAGTGAAGCGGTCAGGGATTCACCCCTCCACTTT. Translating gives CASSEAVRDSPLHF.

V and J are TRBV7-8 and TRBJ1-5, with TRBD1 matching 7 bases. Germline assignment: CDR1 SGHVS and CDR2 FQNEAQ. The ends lost 6 bases at V and 2 bases at J; junction bases unmatched: 10. This CDR3 has 16 amino acids. The CDR3 reads CASSPIAGGRNQPQHF. In DNA form, the CDR3 reads TGTGCCAGCAGTCCAATTGCAGGGGGTCGCAATCAGCCCCAGCATTTT.

V and J are TRBV10-1 and TRBJ1-4; D uncertain. The CDR3 consists of 14 residues. Trimming removed 3 bases from V and 4 bases from J, with 9 bases in between. Per the germline V gene, CDR1 is WNHNN and CDR2 is SYGVQD (reference sequence). The CDR3 protein is CASSDQRNNEKLFF. DNA for the CDR3: TGCGCCAGCAGTGACCAGCGAAATAATGAAAAACTGTTTTTT.

Details on this clone: No DNA is shown, since the ends of the CDR3 on it are uncertain; the CDR3 is the one TCRdb lists. The chain uses TRBV21-1 and TRBJ2-3; TRBD2 was called by the table and not checked on the DNA. TRBV21-1 is designated a pseudogene. The CDR3 has 18 residues if both end residues are counted. CDR3: CASSKAVWGRGIADTQYF.

The chain has TRBV7-6 and TRBJ2-7; D possibly uses TRBD1 or TRBD2 (6 bases each). Germline-derived CDR1 and CDR2 are SGHVS and FNYEAQ. Trimming stripped 5 bases from V and 7 bases from J, with 21 bases between. The CDR3 is made up of 15 amino acids. CDR3 nucleotide sequence: TGTGCCAGCAGCGCCGACCAAGGAGGGGGTTGGGAGCAGTACTTC. Protein sequence: CASSADQGGGWEQYF.

This clone was seen only once. This sequence joins TRBV5-5 and TRBJ1-6, with TRBD1 matching over 7 bases. Germline V gene lookup returns CDR1 SGHKS and CDR2 YYEKEE (reference sequence). The CDR3 extends over 14 amino acids. The V gene end was trimmed by 4 bases and the J gene end by 6 bases; junction bases not matched to a gene: 4. The CDR3 region is CASSQGTVNSPLHF. The CDR3, as DNA: TGTGCCAGCAGCCAGGGGACAGTTAATTCACCCCTCCACTTT.

The rearrangement links TRBV2 to TRBJ2-1; unclear D gene. Trimming took 6 bases from V and 6 from J, leaving 9 bases between them. The CDR3 is made up of 12 amino acids. Germline CDR1 SNHLY, CDR2 FYNNEI. Here the CDR3 reads CASRGLGNEQFF. CDR3 in DNA: TGTGCCAGCAGGGGCCTCGGCAATGAGCAGTTCTTC. The entire variable domain, with the rest obtained from reference TRBV2 and TRBJ2-1, is as follows: EPEVTQTPSHQVTQMGQEVILRCVPISNHLYFYWYRQILGQKVEFLVSFYNNEISEKSEIFDDQFSVERPDGSNFTLKIRSTKLEDSAMYFCASRGLGNEQFFGPGTRLTVL.

The chain joins TRBV9 to TRBJ2-7, with 8 bases matching TRBD1. CDR1 and CDR2 (germline): SGDLS, YYNGEE. Trimming removed 3 bases from V and 3 bases from J; junction bases left unmatched: 5. The CDR3 sequence is 14 residues long. DNA for the CDR3: TGTGCCAGCAGCGCCGGACAGGGACTCTACGAGCAGTACTTC. Amino acids: CASSAGQGLYEQYF. Looking up the rest from reference TRBV9 and TRBJ2-7 gives the full variable domain: DSGVTQTPKHLITATGQRVTLRCSPRSGDLSVYWYQQSLDQGLQFLIQYYNGEERAKGNILERFSAQQFPDLHSELNLSSLELGDSALYFCASSAGQGLYEQYFGPGTRLTVT.

This clone was seen a few times. The rearrangement uses TRBV12-5 and TRBJ2-1, with unresolved D. CDR3 length equals 12 residues. Germline V gene sequence: CDR1 LGHNT, CDR2 FRNRAP. V lost 0 bases and J 6 bases, leaving 3 bases between the germline ends. The CDR3 bases are TGTGCTAGTGGTTTGGTACCCAATGAGCAGTTCTTC. Protein sequence: CASGLVPNEQFF.

This sequence joins TRBV6-5 and TRBJ1-1, with D possibly matching TRBD1 (6 bases). V lost 5 bases, J lost 5 bases, and 18 bases lay in between. The CDR3 extends over 15 amino acids. Germline lookup yields CDR1 MNHEY and CDR2 SVGAGI. The CDR3 sequence: CASSGRSGARTEAFF. The DNA for the CDR3 is TGTGCCAGCAGTGGCCGCTCGGGGGCGAGGACTGAAGCTTTCTTT.

This chain uses TRBV9 with TRBJ2-1; TRBD2 matches 13 bases. Per germline, CDR1 SGDLS and CDR2 YYNGEE. The CDR3 loop spans 17 amino acids. V lost 0 bases, J lost 2 bases, and 2 bases stayed unmatched. The CDR3 nucleotides are TGTGCCAGCAGCGTAGGGACTAGCGGGAGTCCCTACAATGAGCAGTTCTTC. Encoded protein: CASSVGTSGSPYNEQFF. The variable domain in full, with the rest retrieved from reference TRBV9 and TRBJ2-1, is DSGVTQTPKHLITATGQRVTLRCSPRSGDLSVYWYQQSLDQGLQFLIQYYNGEERAKGNILERFSAQQFPDLHSELNLSSLELGDSALYFCASSVGTSGSPYNEQFFGPGTRLTVL.